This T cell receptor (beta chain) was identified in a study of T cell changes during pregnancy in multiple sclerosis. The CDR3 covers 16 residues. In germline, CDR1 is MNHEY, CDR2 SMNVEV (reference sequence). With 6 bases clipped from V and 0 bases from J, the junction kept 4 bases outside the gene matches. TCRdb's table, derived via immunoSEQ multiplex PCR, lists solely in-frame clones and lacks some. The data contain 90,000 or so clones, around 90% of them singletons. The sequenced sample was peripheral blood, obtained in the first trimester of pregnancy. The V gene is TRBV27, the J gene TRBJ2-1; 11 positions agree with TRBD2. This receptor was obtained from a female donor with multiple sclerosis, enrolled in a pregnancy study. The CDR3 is CASSGLAGASYNEQFF. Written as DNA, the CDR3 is TGTGCCAGCAGCGGACTAGCGGGTGCCTCCTACAATGAGCAGTTCTTC.